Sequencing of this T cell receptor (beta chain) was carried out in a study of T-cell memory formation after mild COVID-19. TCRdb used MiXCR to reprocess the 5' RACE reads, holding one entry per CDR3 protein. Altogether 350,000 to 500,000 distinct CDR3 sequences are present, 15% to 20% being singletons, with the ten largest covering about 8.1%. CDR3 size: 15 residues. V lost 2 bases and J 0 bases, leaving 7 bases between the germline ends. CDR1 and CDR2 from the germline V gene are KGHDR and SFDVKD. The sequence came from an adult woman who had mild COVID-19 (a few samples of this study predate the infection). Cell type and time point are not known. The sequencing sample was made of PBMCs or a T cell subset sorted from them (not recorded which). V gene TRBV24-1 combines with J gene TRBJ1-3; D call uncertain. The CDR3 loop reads CATSDSQASGNTIYF. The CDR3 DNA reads TGTGCCACCAGTGATTCGCAAGCCTCTGGAAACACCATATATTTT.